This entry is about one T cell receptor beta chain. Its target is unknown. The ends lost 3 bases at V and 2 bases at J; junction bases unmatched: 4. The CDR3 spans 14 residues. Germline CDR1 is DFQATT and CDR2 is SNEGSKA (reference sequence). These data belong to a study of T cell repertoires in cytomegalovirus infection. Study-level information: Public TCR beta signatures provided an indication of both CMV infection and a matching HLA type. Study-level results: The ex vivo response showed dominance by HLA-C-restricted CMV-specific TCR beta clonotypes. Totalled public TCR beta family frequency picked out people who carried CMV plus the relevant HLA.

TCRdb called the reads again in MiXCR, with one record for every CDR3 protein. Counted here are 500,000 to 600,000 distinct CDR3 sequences, 15% to 20% occurring once; the ten biggest clones make up 20% to 30%. This chain connects TRBV20-1 to TRBJ1-5, with TRBD1 matching over 7 bases. The material sequenced was CD8+ T cells from PBMCs. The TCR originated in a human donor in good health (CMV status not recorded). Some clones in this sample may be carry-over from other donors' samples. In DNA form, the CDR3 reads TGCAGTGCTAGGGGTGACAGGGGCAATCAGCCCCAGCATTTT. This codes for CSARGDRGNQPQHF.